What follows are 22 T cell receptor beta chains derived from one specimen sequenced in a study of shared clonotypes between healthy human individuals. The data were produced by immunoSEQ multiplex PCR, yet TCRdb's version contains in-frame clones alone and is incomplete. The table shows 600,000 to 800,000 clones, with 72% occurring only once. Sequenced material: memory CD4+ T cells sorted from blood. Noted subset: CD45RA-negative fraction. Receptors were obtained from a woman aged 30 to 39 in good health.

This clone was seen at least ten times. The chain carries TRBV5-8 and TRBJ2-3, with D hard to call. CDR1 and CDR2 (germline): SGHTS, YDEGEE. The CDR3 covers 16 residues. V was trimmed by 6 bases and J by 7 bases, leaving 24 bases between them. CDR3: CASTPDGQHAGYTQYF. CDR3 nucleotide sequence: TGTGCCAGCACGCCCGACGGGCAGCACGCCGGATATACGCAGTATTTT.

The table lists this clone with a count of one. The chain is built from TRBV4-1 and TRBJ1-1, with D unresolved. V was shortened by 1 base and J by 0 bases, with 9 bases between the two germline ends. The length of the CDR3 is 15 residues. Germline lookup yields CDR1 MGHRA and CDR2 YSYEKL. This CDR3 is CASSQGDTLNTEAFF. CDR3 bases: TGCGCCAGCAGCCAAGGAGATACACTGAACACTGAAGCTTTCTTT.

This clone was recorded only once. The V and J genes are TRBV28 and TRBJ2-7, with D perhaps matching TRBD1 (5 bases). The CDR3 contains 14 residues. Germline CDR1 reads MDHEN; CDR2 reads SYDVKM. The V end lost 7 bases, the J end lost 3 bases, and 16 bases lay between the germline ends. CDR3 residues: CASTSRIQDYEQYF. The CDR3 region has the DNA TGTGCCAGCACCTCTCGGATACAGGACTACGAGCAGTACTTC.

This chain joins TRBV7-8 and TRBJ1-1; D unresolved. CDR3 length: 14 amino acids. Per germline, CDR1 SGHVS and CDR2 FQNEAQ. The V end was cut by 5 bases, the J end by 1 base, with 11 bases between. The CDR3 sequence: CASSHPQGNTEAFF. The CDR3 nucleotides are TGTGCCAGCAGCCACCCCCAAGGGAACACTGAAGCTTTCTTT.

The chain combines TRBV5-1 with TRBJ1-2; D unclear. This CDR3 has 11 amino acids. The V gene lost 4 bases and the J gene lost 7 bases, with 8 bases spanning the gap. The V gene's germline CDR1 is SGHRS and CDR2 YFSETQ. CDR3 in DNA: TGCGCCAGCAGCGGAGCCTCTGGCTACACCTTC. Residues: CASSGASGYTF.

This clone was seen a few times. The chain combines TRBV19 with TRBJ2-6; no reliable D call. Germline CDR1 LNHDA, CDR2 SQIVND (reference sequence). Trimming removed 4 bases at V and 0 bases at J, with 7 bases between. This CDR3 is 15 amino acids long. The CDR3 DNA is TGTGCCAGTAGTAATTTGGCCTCTGGGGCCAACGTCCTGACTTTC. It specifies CASSNLASGANVLTF.

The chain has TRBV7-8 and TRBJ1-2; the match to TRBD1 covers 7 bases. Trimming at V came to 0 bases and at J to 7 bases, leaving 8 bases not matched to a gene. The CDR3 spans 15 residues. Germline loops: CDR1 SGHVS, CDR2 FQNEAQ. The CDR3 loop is CASSLALLTGSGYTF. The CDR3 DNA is TGTGCCAGCAGCTTAGCCCTTCTGACAGGGAGTGGCTACACCTTC.

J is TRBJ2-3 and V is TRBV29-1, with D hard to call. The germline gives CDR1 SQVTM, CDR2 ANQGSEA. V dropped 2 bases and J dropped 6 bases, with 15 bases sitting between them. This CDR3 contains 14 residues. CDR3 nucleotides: TGCAGCGTTGAATCTCGGTGGGATGGGGATACGCAGTATTTT. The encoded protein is CSVESRWDGDTQYF.

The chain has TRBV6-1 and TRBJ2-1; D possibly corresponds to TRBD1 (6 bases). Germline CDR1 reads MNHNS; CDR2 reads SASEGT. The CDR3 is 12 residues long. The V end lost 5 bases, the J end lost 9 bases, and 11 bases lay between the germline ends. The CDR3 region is CASSQQGFEQFF. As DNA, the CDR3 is TGTGCCAGCAGTCAACAGGGTTTTGAGCAGTTCTTC.

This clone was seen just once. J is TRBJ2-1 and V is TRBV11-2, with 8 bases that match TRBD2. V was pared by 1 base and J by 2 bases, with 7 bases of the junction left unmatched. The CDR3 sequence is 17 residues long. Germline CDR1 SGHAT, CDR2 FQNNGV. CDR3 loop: CASSLVNPGRAYNEQFF. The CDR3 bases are TGTGCCAGCAGCTTAGTAAACCCCGGGAGGGCCTACAATGAGCAGTTCTTC. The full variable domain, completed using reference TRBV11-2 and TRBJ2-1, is EAGVAQSPRYKIIEKRQSVAFWCNPISGHATLYWYQQILGQGPKLLIQFQNNGVVDDSQLPKDRFSAERLKGVDSTLKIQPAKLEDSAVYLCASSLVNPGRAYNEQFFGPGTRLTVL.

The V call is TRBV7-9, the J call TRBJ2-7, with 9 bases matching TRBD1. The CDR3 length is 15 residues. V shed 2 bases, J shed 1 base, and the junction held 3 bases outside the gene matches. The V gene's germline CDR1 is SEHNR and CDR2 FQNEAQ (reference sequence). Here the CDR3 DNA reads TGTGCCAGCAGCTTAAGGACAGGGGAATCCTACGAGCAGTACTTC. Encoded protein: CASSLRTGESYEQYF.

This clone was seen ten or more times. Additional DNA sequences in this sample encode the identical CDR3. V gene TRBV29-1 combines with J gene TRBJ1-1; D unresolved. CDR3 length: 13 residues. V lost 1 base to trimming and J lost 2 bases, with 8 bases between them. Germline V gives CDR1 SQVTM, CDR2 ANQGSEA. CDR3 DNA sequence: TGCAGCGTTGAAGGGCAGGTAAACACTGAAGCTTTCTTT. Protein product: CSVEGQVNTEAFF.

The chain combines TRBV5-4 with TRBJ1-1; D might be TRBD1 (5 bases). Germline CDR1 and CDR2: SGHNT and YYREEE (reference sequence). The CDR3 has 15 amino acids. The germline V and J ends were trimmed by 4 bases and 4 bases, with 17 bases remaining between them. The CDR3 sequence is CASSPTFVGGTEAFF. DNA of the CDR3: TGTGCCAGCAGCCCAACCTTCGTGGGGGGCACTGAAGCTTTCTTT.

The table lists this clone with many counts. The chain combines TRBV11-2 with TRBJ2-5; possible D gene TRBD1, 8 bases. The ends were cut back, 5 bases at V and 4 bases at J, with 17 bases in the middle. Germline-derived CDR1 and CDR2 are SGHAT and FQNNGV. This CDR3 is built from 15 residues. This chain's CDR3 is CASSRQTGEGETQYF. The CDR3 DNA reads TGTGCCAGCAGCCGACAGACAGGGGAGGGAGAGACCCAGTACTTC. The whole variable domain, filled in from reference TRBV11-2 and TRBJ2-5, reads EAGVAQSPRYKIIEKRQSVAFWCNPISGHATLYWYQQILGQGPKLLIQFQNNGVVDDSQLPKDRFSAERLKGVDSTLKIQPAKLEDSAVYLCASSRQTGEGETQYFGPGTRLLVL.

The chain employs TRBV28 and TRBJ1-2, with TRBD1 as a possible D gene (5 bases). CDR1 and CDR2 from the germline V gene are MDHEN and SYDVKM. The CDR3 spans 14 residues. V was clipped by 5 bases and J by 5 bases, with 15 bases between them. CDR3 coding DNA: TGTGCCAGCAGTAGGGACCCGGGGGGGTATGGCTACACCTTC. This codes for CASSRDPGGYGYTF.

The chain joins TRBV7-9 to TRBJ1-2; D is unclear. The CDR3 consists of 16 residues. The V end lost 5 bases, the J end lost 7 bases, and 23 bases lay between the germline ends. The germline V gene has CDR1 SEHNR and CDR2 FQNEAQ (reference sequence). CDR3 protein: CASSRSSLARALGYTF. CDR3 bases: TGTGCCAGCAGCCGTTCGAGTTTGGCCCGAGCCCTTGGCTACACCTTC.

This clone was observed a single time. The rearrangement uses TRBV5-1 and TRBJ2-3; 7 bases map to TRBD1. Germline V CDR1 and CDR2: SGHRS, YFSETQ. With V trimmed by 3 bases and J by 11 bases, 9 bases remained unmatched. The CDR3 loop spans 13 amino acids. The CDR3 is CASSWFDRAGQYF. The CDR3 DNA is TGCGCCAGCAGCTGGTTTGACAGGGCAGGGCAGTATTTT.

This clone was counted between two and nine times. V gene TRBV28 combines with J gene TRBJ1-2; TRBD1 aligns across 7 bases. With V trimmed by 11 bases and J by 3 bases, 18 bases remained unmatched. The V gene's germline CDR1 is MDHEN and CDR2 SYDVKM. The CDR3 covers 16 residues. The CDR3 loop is CAATRWLTGSDYGYTF. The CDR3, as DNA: TGTGCCGCGACACGATGGTTGACAGGGAGTGACTATGGCTACACCTTC.

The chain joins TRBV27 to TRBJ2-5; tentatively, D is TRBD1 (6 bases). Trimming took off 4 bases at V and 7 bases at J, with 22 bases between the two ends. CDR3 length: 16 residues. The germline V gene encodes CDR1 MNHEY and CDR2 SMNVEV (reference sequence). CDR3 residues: CASSSYIRDNGRTQYF. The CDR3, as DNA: TGTGCCAGCAGTTCCTATATTCGGGACAACGGAAGGACCCAGTACTTC.

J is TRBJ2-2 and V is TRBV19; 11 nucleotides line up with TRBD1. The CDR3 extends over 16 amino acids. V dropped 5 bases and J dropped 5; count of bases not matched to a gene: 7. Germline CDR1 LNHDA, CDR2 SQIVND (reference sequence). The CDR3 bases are TGTGCCAGTAGTCCCTCCGGGACAGGGGGAACCGGGGAGCTGTTTTTT. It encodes CASSPSGTGGTGELFF.

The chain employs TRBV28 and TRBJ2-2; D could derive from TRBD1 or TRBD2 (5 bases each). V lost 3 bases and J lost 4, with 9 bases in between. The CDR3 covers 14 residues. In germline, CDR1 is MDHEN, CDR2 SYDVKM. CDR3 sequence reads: CASSLGTLTGELFF. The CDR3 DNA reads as TGTGCCAGCAGTTTGGGGACGCTCACCGGGGAGCTGTTTTTT.

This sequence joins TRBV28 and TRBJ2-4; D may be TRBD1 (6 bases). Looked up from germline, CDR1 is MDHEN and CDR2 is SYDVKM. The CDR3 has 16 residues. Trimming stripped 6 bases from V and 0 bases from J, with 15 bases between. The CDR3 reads CASSPQGSKAKNIQYF. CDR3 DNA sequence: TGTGCCAGCAGCCCACAGGGTAGTAAAGCCAAAAACATTCAGTACTTC.